What follows are 20 T cell receptor beta chains derived from one specimen sequenced in a study of T cell responses to AZD1222 COVID-19 vaccine. TCRdb keeps only in-frame clones here, not all; method: immunoSEQ multiplex PCR. The table lists 160,000 or so clones, 88% of them singletons. The starting material was peripheral blood, obtained after recovery from COVID-19. The receptors here all came from an adult who had recovered from COVID-19.

The V call is TRBV18, the J call TRBJ1-2; no clear D gene. V was trimmed by 2 bases and J by 1 base, leaving 8 bases between them. Germline values: CDR1 KGHSH, CDR2 LQKENI. This CDR3 contains 14 residues. CDR3 sequence reads: CASSPSRINYGYTF. The CDR3 DNA is TGTGCCAGCTCACCATCCCGGATTAACTATGGCTACACCTTC.

The rearrangement links TRBV7-9 to TRBJ1-3; 7 bases align to TRBD1. The CDR3 covers 15 residues. CDR1 and CDR2 (germline): SEHNR, FQNEAQ (reference sequence). The V segment lost 5 bases and the J segment 3 bases; nucleotides outside the gene matches: 7. The CDR3 nucleotides read TGTGCCAGCAGCCCCAGGGGGATCCTTGGAAACACCATATATTTT. Protein: CASSPRGILGNTIYF.

J is TRBJ2-2 and V is TRBV7-3; D uncertain. Germline lookup yields CDR1 SGHTA and CDR2 FQGTGA. This CDR3 has 14 residues. V lost 0 bases and J 5 bases, leaving 7 bases between the germline ends. Written as DNA, the CDR3 is TGTGCCAGCAGCTTAACGGGAAGTACCGGGGAGCTGTTTTTT. Its protein is CASSLTGSTGELFF.

V is TRBV5-5 and J is TRBJ2-3; 7 positions agree with TRBD1. The CDR3 consists of 14 residues. V shed 4 bases, J shed 2 bases, and the junction held 4 bases outside the gene matches. The germline CDR1 and CDR2 sequences are SGHKS and YYEKEE (reference sequence). CDR3 in amino acids: CASSLTGVTDTQYF. The DNA of the CDR3 is TGTGCCAGCAGCCTCACAGGGGTCACAGATACGCAGTATTTT.

The chain carries TRBV9 and TRBJ2-3; 14 bases agree with TRBD2. V shed 4 bases and J 3 bases; nucleotides not matched to a gene: 7. The CDR3 consists of 17 residues. Per the germline V gene, CDR1 is SGDLS and CDR2 is YYNGEE. CDR3 amino acids: CASSRTSGRLSTDTQYF. CDR3 nucleotide sequence: TGTGCCAGCAGCCGGACTAGCGGGAGGTTGAGTACAGATACGCAGTATTTT.

In its sample, this clone was seen once. Just one base apart from a much larger clone, this may be a read error. The rearrangement joins TRBV12-3 or TRBV12-4 to TRBJ1-3; D not certain. The CDR3 is made up of 11 amino acids. V gave up 4 bases and J gave up 4 bases, with 2 bases separating them. The CDR3 loop is CASSSGNTIYF. The CDR3 nucleotides read TGTGCCAGCAGTTCGGGAAACACCATATATTTT.

The rearrangement uses TRBV27 and TRBJ1-1; tentatively, D is TRBD1 (5 bases). The CDR3 is 13 amino acids. V was pared by 3 bases and J by 6 bases, with 11 bases between. Per the germline V gene, CDR1 is MNHEY and CDR2 is SMNVEV (reference sequence). The DNA for the CDR3 is TGTGCCAGCAGTTTTCTGGCAGGGCCTGAAGCTTTCTTT. This codes for CASSFLAGPEAFF.

A single count supports this clone. J is TRBJ2-3 and V is TRBV24-1; a possible D gene is TRBD1 (5 bases). The germline V and J ends were trimmed by 1 base and 0 bases, with 13 bases remaining between them. CDR3 length: 17 amino acids. CDR1 is KGHDR and CDR2 is SFDVKD in the germline V gene. The CDR3 coding sequence is TGTGCCACCAGTGATTTATCTGGGGCGTCTAGCACAGATACGCAGTATTTT. Translation gives CATSDLSGASSTDTQYF.

The chain carries TRBV2 and TRBJ2-5, with a possible D match to TRBD2 (6 bases). Germline CDR1 reads SNHLY; CDR2 reads FYNNEI. V lost 6 bases, J lost 2 bases, and 19 bases lay in between. The CDR3 length is 16 residues. CDR3 nucleotide sequence: TGTGCCAGCAGATCCTACTCAGGGACTCCACAAGAGACCCAGTACTTC. Amino acids: CASRSYSGTPQETQYF.

The DNA for the CDR3 is TGCGCCAGCAGCTTGGAGGAGCGGAACAATGAGCAGTTCTTC. Amino acid sequence: CASSLEERNNEQFF. The rearrangement uses TRBV5-1 and TRBJ2-1; tentative D call: TRBD2 (5 bases). Trimming removed 0 bases from V and 5 bases from J, with 9 bases in between. Germline values: CDR1 SGHRS, CDR2 YFSETQ. The CDR3 is 14 amino acids.

Concerning this clone itself: The sample has other DNA sequences that encode this CDR3 too. The rearrangement uses TRBV4-3 and TRBJ1-1; D uncertain. CDR3 length equals 15 residues. Trimming took 0 bases from V and 0 from J, leaving 8 bases between them. From germline, CDR1 is LGHNA and CDR2 YSLEER. CDR3 coding DNA: TGCGCCAGCAGCCAAGAAGGGTTACTGAACACTGAAGCTTTCTTT. Protein product: CASSQEGLLNTEAFF.

A single count supports this clone. The rearrangement uses TRBV15 and TRBJ2-3, with D maybe TRBD1 (5 bases). The CDR3 length is 18 residues. The V gene's germline CDR1 is LNHNV and CDR2 YYDKDF (reference sequence). V was shortened by 1 base and J by 2 bases, with 19 bases between the two germline ends. This CDR3 reads CATSRVVGAAESTDTQYF. DNA of the CDR3: TGTGCCACCAGCAGAGTGGTTGGGGCGGCGGAATCCACAGATACGCAGTATTTT.

The chain carries TRBV11-2 and TRBJ2-1; a possible D gene is TRBD2 (6 bases). Germline values: CDR1 SGHAT, CDR2 FQNNGV. This CDR3 spans 16 amino acids. Trimming left V 6 bases short and J 0 bases short, with 15 bases between. The CDR3 nucleotides read TGTGCCAGCAGAAGTACTAGCTCACGCTCCTACAATGAGCAGTTCTTC. The encoded protein is CASRSTSSRSYNEQFF.

The rearrangement joins TRBV29-1 to TRBJ2-1; 8 positions match TRBD2. The V segment lost 6 bases and the J segment 2 bases; nucleotides outside the gene matches: 12. CDR1 and CDR2 from the germline V gene are SQVTM and ANQGSEA. The CDR3 totals 16 residues. The CDR3 loop reads CSVDHPTSEAYNEQFF. As DNA, the CDR3 is TGCAGCGTCGACCACCCGACTAGCGAAGCCTACAATGAGCAGTTCTTC.

The V and J genes are TRBV12-3 or TRBV12-4 and TRBJ1-1; tentatively, D is TRBD1 (5 bases). V lost 2 bases and J lost 1, with 5 bases in between. The length of the CDR3 is 13 residues. The chain's CDR3 is CASSLTGNTEAFF. For the CDR3, the DNA is TGTGCCAGCAGTTTAACAGGGAACACTGAAGCTTTCTTT.

The chain is built from TRBV27 and TRBJ1-3; D uncertain. The germline V gene has CDR1 MNHEY and CDR2 SMNVEV (reference sequence). V shed 5 bases and J shed 1 base, with 9 bases lying between them. This CDR3 has 14 amino acids. Written as DNA, the CDR3 is TGTGCCAGCAGTCCGCGTGGGTCTGGAAACACCATATATTTT. This sequence encodes CASSPRGSGNTIYF.

This chain connects TRBV6-5 to TRBJ1-6, with no clear D. With 0 bases removed from V and 13 bases from J, the gap between germline ends came to 10 bases. Germline V CDR1 and CDR2: MNHEY, SVGAGI. This CDR3 has 13 residues. CDR3 region: CASSYSNGLPLHF. DNA for the CDR3: TGTGCCAGCAGTTACTCGAATGGTCTGCCCCTCCACTTT.

The J gene is TRBJ1-1, the V gene TRBV24-1; unclear D gene. V lost 4 bases and J lost 6, with 11 bases in between. CDR1 is KGHDR, CDR2 SFDVKD, per germline. The CDR3 is 13 residues long. This chain's CDR3 is CATSDPARAEAFF. The CDR3 DNA reads TGTGCCACCAGTGACCCAGCTCGGGCTGAAGCTTTCTTT.

A remark on this clone: Other DNA sequences in this sample translate to the same CDR3. The CDR3 reads CASSRGLAGTYEQYF. CDR3 nucleotides: TGTGCCAGCAGCCGGGGCCTAGCGGGGACCTACGAGCAGTACTTC. The V call is TRBV3-1 (or the pseudogene TRBV3-2), the J call TRBJ2-7; TRBD2 matches at 9 bases. CDR1 is LGHDT, CDR2 YNNKEL, per germline (reference sequence). The CDR3 spans 15 residues. Unmatched junction bases numbered 6, after V lost 4 bases and J lost 2 bases.

The chain couples TRBV5-1 to TRBJ1-6, with D tentatively TRBD1 (6 bases). Trimming left V 5 bases short and J 5 bases short, with 14 bases between. The germline gives CDR1 SGHRS, CDR2 YFSETQ. The CDR3 length is 15 residues. The CDR3 DNA reads TGCGCCAGCAGAGCCCGACAGGCCGATAATTCACCCCTCCACTTT. Translation: CASRARQADNSPLHF. The variable domain in full, with the rest retrieved from reference TRBV5-1 and TRBJ1-6, is KAGVTQTPRYLIKTRGQQVTLSCSPISGHRSVSWYQQTPGQGLQFLFEYFSETQRNKGNFPGRFSGRQFSNSRSEMNVSTLELGDSALYLCASRARQADNSPLHFGNGTRLTVT.